A single T cell receptor (beta chain) is shown here with its context. RNA transcripts served as the template for amplifying TCR beta CDR3 regions. Researchers ran a first-round RT-PCR on the TCR CDR3 using the HTBI primer set. TCRdb processed the multiplex PCR reads anew with MiXCR; each CDR3 protein has one entry. This sample has about 740,000 distinct CDR3 sequences, with about 15% found just once. The data stem from a study of T cells in Graves' hyperthyroidism and ophthalmopathy. From germline, CDR1 is DFQATT and CDR2 SNEGSKA (reference sequence). The CDR3 loop spans 15 amino acids. The ends lost 6 bases at V and 8 bases at J; junction bases unmatched: 15.

The sequencing sample was made of blood. The J gene is TRBJ2-1, the V gene TRBV20-1; TRBD2 matches at 8 bases. The sequence came from a woman under 30 with Graves' hyperthyroidism. The CDR3 loop reads CSAGGLSGSRDEQFF. CDR3 DNA sequence: TGCAGTGCCGGAGGATTGAGCGGGAGTAGGGATGAGCAGTTCTTC.